The table lists the clone carrying this TCR beta chain with a count of one. Its antigen remains unidentified. Second-dose intervals of approximately 4 or approximately 12 weeks were pooled. Losses at the gene ends were 4 bases for V and 9 bases for J; bases not matched to a gene: 8. The CDR3 sequence is 14 residues long. Germline CDR1 reads SGHTA; CDR2 reads FQGNSA. This record belongs to a study of T cell responses to AZD1222 COVID-19 vaccine. Overall study findings and caveats: Unmutated variant regions are reportedly the target of nearly half of TCRs that are spike-specific. Donors skewed white British and female; clonal diversity was possibly underestimated.

This table comes from immunoSEQ multiplex PCR, and its TCRdb copy is limited to in-frame clones, with some not included. The sample yields around 200,000 clones, more than 70% seen once. The sample here was peripheral blood, taken 28 days after the second AZD1222 dose. V usage is TRBV7-2 and J usage is TRBJ2-1; 8 bases match TRBD1. This clonotype originated in an adult who received the AZD1222 COVID-19 vaccine. The CDR3 sequence is CASSSPDRATEQFF. CDR3 DNA sequence: TGTGCCAGCAGCTCCCCGGACAGGGCGACTGAGCAGTTCTTC.